The present T cell receptor beta chain was sequenced within a study of blood T cell repertoires in COVID-19. Study overall: Sources were T cells, B-cell-depleted T cells, or PBMCs; the material itself was cDNA or gDNA.

Trimming left V 0 bases short and J 0 bases short, with 12 bases between. CDR3 size: 16 residues. Germline CDR1 and CDR2: MDHEN and SYDVKM. Seattle's enrolled individuals joined amid active infection and were then monitored longitudinally. In the authors' methods: Counts of nucleated cells, estimated from reference gene primer amplification, were obtained. The repertoire was sequenced with immunoSEQ multiplex PCR; TCRdb's copy has only in-frame clones and lacks some. From that table come the V and J calls and clone size; the DNA was used to work out D and trimming. The table has about 390,000 clones, around 87% seen once.

The source material was peripheral blood. The genes are TRBV28 and TRBJ2-7; D is undetermined. The receptor's source is a woman in her sixties with COVID-19, enrolled during active disease. In DNA, the CDR3 is TGTGCCAGCAGTTTATGGAACCAGGCCCTCTCCTACGAGCAGTACTTC. Translation gives CASSLWNQALSYEQYF.